A selection of T cell receptor beta chains follows, all from one sample in a study of regulatory T cells in long-lasting Graves disease. MiXCR, run by TCRdb on the multiplex PCR reads, gives a single entry per CDR3 protein. The profile covers 350,000 to 500,000 distinct CDR3 sequences, with 15% to 20% appearing a single time and about 10% taken by the ten largest. These records were also assigned to another study, of T cells in Graves' hyperthyroidism and ophthalmopathy.

The input for sequencing was peripheral blood mononuclear cells (PBMCs), taken at new diagnosis, from a patient treated with antithyroid drugs. These TCRs come from a woman aged 30 to 39 with Graves disease. The CDR3 runs from the conserved cysteine through the conserved F or W. The D gene is left open where the match is weak. Expanded clones get a size class; other rows say once, few or many, or leave the size out.

j_gene | d_gene | abundance | v_gene | CDR3aa | CDR3nt
TRBJ1-6 | NA | few | TRBV7-9 | CASSSSDNSPLHF | TGTGCCAGCAGCTCTAGCGATAATTCACCCCTCCACTTT
TRBJ2-1 | TRBD2 | many | TRBV7-6 | CASSLTGGVSNEQFF | TGTGCCAGCAGCTTAACGGGGGGAGTGTCCAATGAGCAGTTCTTC
TRBJ1-6 | TRBD1 | many | TRBV6-1 | CASSRPGQGNNSPLHF | TGTGCCAGCAGTCGACCGGGACAGGGGAATAATTCACCCCTCCACTTT
TRBJ2-1 | NA | many | TRBV20-1 | CSARDWSGTTPNNEQFF | TGCAGTGCTAGAGATTGGAGCGGGACAACCCCAAACAATGAGCAGTTCTTC
TRBJ1-1 | NA | many | TRBV27 | CASTLTRGVNTEAFF | TGTGCCAGCACCTTAACCCGGGGTGTGAACACTGAAGCTTTCTTT
TRBJ2-5 | TRBD1 | NA | TRBV24-1 | CATSDFGRGRETQYF | TGTGCCACCAGTGATTTTGGCAGGGGGCGTGAGACCCAGTACTTC
TRBJ2-7 | NA | few | TRBV18 | CASSPRGNGYEQYF | TGTGCCAGCTCACCTAGGGGAAACGGCTACGAGCAGTACTTC
TRBJ2-7 | NA | many | TRBV20-1 | CSAGTLWGAGELEYF | TGCAGTGCTGGCACTCTATGGGGGGCAGGGGAGTTAGAGTACTTC
TRBJ2-1 | NA | few | TRBV20-1 | CSASPGDEQFF | TGCAGTGCTAGCCCGGGCGATGAGCAGTTCTTC
TRBJ1-2 | TRBD1 | many | TRBV27 | CASSLGQANYGYTF | TGTGCCAGCAGTCTTGGACAGGCTAACTATGGCTACACCTTC
TRBJ2-7 | TRBD1 | many | TRBV12-3/TRBV12-4 | CASSSIGRLGTATYEQYF | TGTGCCAGCAGTTCCATAGGCCGCCTCGGGACAGCGACCTACGAGCAGTACTTC
TRBJ2-1 | NA | few | TRBV5-6 | CASSARLENEQFF | TGTGCCAGCAGCGCAAGACTTGAGAATGAGCAGTTCTTC
TRBJ2-7 | TRBD2 | many | TRBV28 | CASTGTSGYEQYF | TGTGCCAGCACCGGGACTAGCGGCTACGAGCAGTACTTC
TRBJ1-4 | TRBD1 | many | TRBV20-1 | CSARATGGSRSEKLFF | TGCAGTGCTAGGGCCACAGGGGGCTCAAGGAGTGAAAAACTGTTTTTT
TRBJ2-3 | NA | few | TRBV6-2/TRBV6-3 | CASSYSGGGREYF | TGTGCCAGCAGTTACTCTGGGGGCGGGAGAGAATATTTT
TRBJ2-7 | TRBD1 | NA | TRBV19 | CASRLTHTGTGDYEQYF | TGTGCCAGTAGGCTTACCCATACCGGGACAGGGGACTACGAGCAGTACTTC
TRBJ2-1 | NA | NA | TRBV5-5 | CASSLSRQQSSYEQFF | TGTGCCAGCAGCTTGTCCAGACAGCAGAGCTCCTACGAGCAGTTCTTC
TRBJ1-5 | NA | many | TRBV7-2 | CASSLWAGANQPQHF | TGTGCCAGCAGCCTTTGGGCAGGGGCAAATCAGCCCCAGCATTTT
TRBJ1-1 | TRBD1 | NA | TRBV6-1 | CASSRDRKDPEAFF | TGTGCCAGCAGCCGGGACAGAAAGGACCCTGAAGCTTTCTTT
TRBJ2-1 | NA | many | TRBV19 | CASRGGAGALIYNEQFF | TGTGCCAGTAGGGGCGGCGCGGGGGCCCTTATTTACAATGAGCAGTTCTTC
TRBJ1-4 | NA | many | TRBV6-2/TRBV6-3 | CASSTTGRPTNEKLFF | TGTGCCAGCAGTACGACGGGCCGGCCAACTAATGAAAAACTGTTTTTT
TRBJ2-7 | NA | many | TRBV2 | CASRGTAGYEQYF | TGTGCCAGCAGGGGGACAGCGGGCTACGAGCAGTACTTC
TRBJ2-7 | NA | NA | TRBV7-2 | CASSLATQGLTEQYF | TGTGCCAGCAGCTTAGCGACGCAGGGCTTGACCGAGCAGTACTTC
TRBJ2-5 | NA | few | TRBV6-9 | CASSYRIQETQYF | TGTGCCAGCAGTTATCGGATTCAAGAGACCCAGTACTTC
TRBJ2-4 | NA | many | TRBV7-8 | CASSPVGGAKNIQYF | TGTGCCAGCAGCCCGGTTGGGGGAGCCAAAAACATTCAGTACTTC
TRBJ2-2 | TRBD2 | NA | TRBV20-1 | CSAPLLGAGTAGELFF | TGCAGTGCTCCATTATTGGGAGCGGGAACAGCCGGGGAGCTGTTTTTT
TRBJ2-3 | NA | many | TRBV27 | CASSLWGRDTDTQYF | TGTGCCAGCAGTTTGTGGGGACGGGACACAGATACGCAGTATTTT
TRBJ2-3 | TRBD1 | NA | TRBV12-3/TRBV12-4 | CASSSGQGSDTQYF | TGTGCCAGCAGCTCCGGACAGGGGTCAGATACGCAGTATTTT
TRBJ2-5 | NA | NA | TRBV11-2 | CASSPRQDQETQYF | TGTGCCAGCAGTCCAAGACAAGACCAAGAGACCCAGTACTTC
TRBJ1-3 | TRBD1 | NA | TRBV19 | CASSAQGSYSGNTIYF | TGTGCCAGTAGTGCACAGGGGTCCTACTCTGGAAACACCATATATTTT
TRBJ2-3 | NA | many | TRBV6-1 | CASSRGVIPDTQYF | TGTGCCAGCAGCAGGGGTGTCATCCCAGATACGCAGTATTTT
TRBJ1-2 | TRBD1 | few | TRBV9 | CASSVDDRDGYTF | TGTGCCAGCAGCGTAGACGACAGGGACGGCTACACCTTC
TRBJ1-1 | NA | many | TRBV12-3/TRBV12-4 | CASSNEVAENTEAFF | TGTGCCAGCAGTAATGAGGTAGCAGAGAACACTGAAGCTTTCTTT
TRBJ1-5 | NA | many | TRBV15 | CATSSTGTRSNQPQHF | TGTGCCACCAGCAGTACCGGGACCAGGTCCAATCAGCCCCAGCATTTT
TRBJ2-1 | TRBD2 | few | TRBV9 | CASSVVSGSSDEQFF | TGTGCCAGCAGCGTAGTTAGCGGGAGCTCTGATGAGCAGTTCTTC
TRBJ2-5 | NA | many | TRBV12-3/TRBV12-4 | CASSFRVGAETQYF | TGTGCCAGCAGTTTCAGGGTTGGTGCGGAGACCCAGTACTTC
TRBJ2-5 | TRBD1 | NA | TRBV5-1 | CASSSRTGGLETQYF | TGCGCCAGCAGTTCGAGGACAGGGGGCTTAGAGACCCAGTACTTC
TRBJ2-3 | TRBD1 | NA | TRBV19 | CGTGVADTQYF | TGTGGTACAGGGGTAGCAGATACGCAGTATTTT
TRBJ1-1 | NA | many | TRBV28 | CASSLMVNTEAFF | TGTGCCAGCAGTTTAATGGTGAACACTGAAGCTTTCTTT
TRBJ2-6 | NA | NA | TRBV11-1 | CASSLVSAGANVLTF | TGTGCCAGCAGCTTGGTCTCGGCTGGGGCCAACGTCCTGACTTTC
TRBJ2-1 | NA | few | TRBV6-1 | CASSRRPSGSYNEQFF | TGTGCCAGCAGCCGCCGACCTAGTGGTTCTTACAATGAGCAGTTCTTC
TRBJ2-1 | NA | NA | TRBV6-9 | CASSYSFLADIPSYNEQFF | TGTGCCAGCAGTTACTCTTTCTTAGCGGATATACCCTCCTACAATGAGCAGTTCTTC
TRBJ1-2 | NA | few | TRBV10-3 | CAIGGELLGYTF | TGTGCCATCGGGGGGGAGCTCCTAGGATACACCTTC
TRBJ2-1 | TRBD2 | few | TRBV3-1 | CASSPELADGQFF | TGTGCCAGCAGCCCGGAACTAGCGGATGGGCAGTTCTTC
TRBJ2-1 | NA | NA | TRBV13 | CASSLDETLYF | TGTGCCAGCAGCTTAGACGAGACCCTGTACTTC